These T cell receptor beta chains were read from a single sample in a study of response to subunit inactivated influenza vaccine. TCRdb reprocessed the RT-PCR reads via MiXCR and lists one record per CDR3 protein. The sample has about 650,000 distinct CDR3 sequences, approximately 14% seen once. Sequenced here: PBMCs from blood, sampled about 12 days after vaccination. The origin of the receptors is a man aged 50 to 60 who received an inactivated influenza vaccine. Each CDR3 is given without its conserved first and last residue. Each record gives: J gene, clone size, V gene, CDR3 protein. Size values are once, few and many counts, or a class for expanded clones, and some rows have none.

J: TRBJ2-5
size: NA
V: TRBV29-1
CDR3: SVDLGQGIETQY

J: TRBJ2-3
size: NA
V: TRBV20-1
CDR3: SAREIRTSGSTDTQY

J: TRBJ2-4
size: few
V: TRBV20-1
CDR3: CARGPLATLAKNIQY

J: TRBJ1-1
size: NA
V: TRBV3-1
CDR3: ASSQGAEAF

J: TRBJ1-6
size: NA
V: TRBV27
CDR3: ASSRKGYSPLH

J: TRBJ1-6
size: many
V: TRBV18
CDR3: ASSPGQTNSPLH

J: TRBJ1-3
size: few
V: TRBV6-1
CDR3: ASSGFSGEAGNTIY

J: TRBJ2-2
size: NA
V: TRBV15
CDR3: ATSTVGTGELF

J: TRBJ1-5
size: few
V: TRBV6-1
CDR3: ASSTLDTYEDQPQH

J: TRBJ2-1
size: NA
V: TRBV6-2/TRBV6-3
CDR3: ASSNRVGLAAYNEQF

J: TRBJ1-3
size: few
V: TRBV7-2
CDR3: ASGRAVGPGNTIY

J: TRBJ2-2
size: NA
V: TRBV7-3
CDR3: ASSQSATGELF

J: TRBJ2-7
size: many
V: TRBV29-1
CDR3: SVRTSEGLYEQY

J: TRBJ2-5
size: NA
V: TRBV12-3/TRBV12-4
CDR3: ASRLRTGQETQY

J: TRBJ2-2
size: many
V: TRBV29-1
CDR3: SVEERGQPSGELF

J: TRBJ2-1
size: many
V: TRBV28
CDR3: ASSLGENYNEQF

J: TRBJ1-1
size: many
V: TRBV6-5
CDR3: ASSSGPRTEAF

J: TRBJ1-6
size: few
V: TRBV6-1
CDR3: ASRGQGGSSPLH

J: TRBJ2-5
size: NA
V: TRBV10-3
CDR3: AISDDSGKETQY

J: TRBJ2-3
size: NA
V: TRBV5-1
CDR3: ASSYASGRLTDTQY

J: TRBJ2-2
size: NA
V: TRBV11-2
CDR3: ASSFGTGYTGELF

J: TRBJ2-7
size: few
V: TRBV9
CDR3: ASSAEEGTGGTYEQY

J: TRBJ2-7
size: NA
V: TRBV7-8
CDR3: ASRGESYEQY

J: TRBJ2-1
size: NA
V: TRBV4-3
CDR3: ASSQGVAVLNEQF

J: TRBJ2-3
size: NA
V: TRBV5-6
CDR3: ARSPDPYTQY

J: TRBJ2-2
size: many
V: TRBV5-1
CDR3: ASSPDQNTGELF

J: TRBJ2-7
size: few
V: TRBV6-6
CDR3: ASSYLLERQY

J: TRBJ2-5
size: NA
V: TRBV7-2
CDR3: ASSDSTSGRRETQY

J: TRBJ1-3
size: many
V: TRBV3-1
CDR3: ASSQAASGNTIY

J: TRBJ2-5
size: few
V: TRBV6-5
CDR3: ASSYSGWGQETQY

J: TRBJ2-1
size: NA
V: TRBV7-9
CDR3: ASSPSRLAGEWNEQF

J: TRBJ2-3
size: NA
V: TRBV7-9
CDR3: ASSQKNAGTGTDTQY

J: TRBJ2-3
size: few
V: TRBV5-5
CDR3: ASSRILDTDTQY